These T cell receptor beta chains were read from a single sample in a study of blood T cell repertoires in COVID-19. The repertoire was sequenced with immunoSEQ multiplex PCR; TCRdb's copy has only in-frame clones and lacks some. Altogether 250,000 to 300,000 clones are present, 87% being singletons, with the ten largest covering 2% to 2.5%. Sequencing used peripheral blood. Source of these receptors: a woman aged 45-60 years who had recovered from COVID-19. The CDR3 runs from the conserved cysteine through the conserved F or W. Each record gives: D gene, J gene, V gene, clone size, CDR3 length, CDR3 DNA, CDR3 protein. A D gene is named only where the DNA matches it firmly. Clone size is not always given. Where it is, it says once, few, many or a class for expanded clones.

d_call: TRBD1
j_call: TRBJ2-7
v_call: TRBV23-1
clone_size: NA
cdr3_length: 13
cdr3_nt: TGCGCCAGCAGCCTAAACAGGGGTCCCGAGCAGTACTTC
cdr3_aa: CASSLNRGPEQYF

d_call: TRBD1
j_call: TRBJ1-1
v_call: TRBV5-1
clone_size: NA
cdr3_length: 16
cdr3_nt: TGCGCCAGCCGACGTCGGACAGGGGGTACTCGGACTGAAGCTTTCTTT
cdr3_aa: CASRRRTGGTRTEAFF

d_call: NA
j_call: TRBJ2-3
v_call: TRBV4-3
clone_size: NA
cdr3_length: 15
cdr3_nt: TGCGCCAGCAGCCAAGGCGGCAGGGCGTTAGATACGCAGTATTTT
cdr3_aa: CASSQGGRALDTQYF

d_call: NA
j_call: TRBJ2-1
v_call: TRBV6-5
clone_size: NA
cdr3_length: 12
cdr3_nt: TGTGCCAGCAGTTACGTCGGAGGTGAGCAGTTCTTC
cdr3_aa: CASSYVGGEQFF

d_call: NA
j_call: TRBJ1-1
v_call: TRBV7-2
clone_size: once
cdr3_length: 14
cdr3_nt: TGTGCCAGCAGCTTAGTACAGATGAACACTGAAGCTTTCTTT
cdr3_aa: CASSLVQMNTEAFF

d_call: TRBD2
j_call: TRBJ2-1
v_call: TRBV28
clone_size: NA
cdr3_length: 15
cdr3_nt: TGTGCCAGCAGTTTATCTAGCGGGAGTTTTAATGAGCAGTTCTTC
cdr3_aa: CASSLSSGSFNEQFF

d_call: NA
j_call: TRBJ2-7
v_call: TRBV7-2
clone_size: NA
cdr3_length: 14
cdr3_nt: TGTGCCAGCAGCTCCAACAGGGTCGCCTACGAGCAGTACTTC
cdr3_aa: CASSSNRVAYEQYF

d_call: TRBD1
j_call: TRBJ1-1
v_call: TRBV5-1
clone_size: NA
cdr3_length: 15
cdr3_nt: TGCGCCAGCAGCGGGCAAACAGGGGTGAGCACTGAAGCTTTCTTT
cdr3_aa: CASSGQTGVSTEAFF

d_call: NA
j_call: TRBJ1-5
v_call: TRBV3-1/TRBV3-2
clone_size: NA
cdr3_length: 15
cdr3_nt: TGTGCCAGCAGCCAAGAGACGGGGGGCAATCAGCCCCAGCATTTT
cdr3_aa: CASSQETGGNQPQHF

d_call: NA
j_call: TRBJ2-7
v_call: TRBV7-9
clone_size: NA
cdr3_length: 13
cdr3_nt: TGTGCCAGCAGCTTAGGCGGGACCTACGAGCAGTACTTC
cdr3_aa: CASSLGGTYEQYF

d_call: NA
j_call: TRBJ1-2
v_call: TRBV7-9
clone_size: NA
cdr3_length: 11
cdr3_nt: TGTGCCAGCAGCTCGCAGGGCGGCTACACCTTC
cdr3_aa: CASSSQGGYTF

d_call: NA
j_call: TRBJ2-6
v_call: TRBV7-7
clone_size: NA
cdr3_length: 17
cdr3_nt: TGTGCTAGCAGCTGGTCGGACACGGGCTCTGGGGCCAACGTCCTGACTTTC
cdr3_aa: CASSWSDTGSGANVLTF

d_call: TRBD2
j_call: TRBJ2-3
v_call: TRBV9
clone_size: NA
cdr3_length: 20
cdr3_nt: TGTGCCAGCAGCGTAGATCCCCCCGGCTCGGGAGGGCCCTCTCGAAATACGCAGTATTTT
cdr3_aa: CASSVDPPGSGGPSRNTQYF

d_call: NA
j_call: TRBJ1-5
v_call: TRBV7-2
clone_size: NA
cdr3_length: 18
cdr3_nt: TGTGCCAGCAGCCCAGACCCTGCGGGGGCTATTAGCAATCAGCCCCAGCATTTT
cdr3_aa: CASSPDPAGAISNQPQHF

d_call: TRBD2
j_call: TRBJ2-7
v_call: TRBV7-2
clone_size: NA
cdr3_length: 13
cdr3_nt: TGTGCCAGCAGCTTAAGTTGGGGGGGCGAGCAGTACTTC
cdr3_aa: CASSLSWGGEQYF

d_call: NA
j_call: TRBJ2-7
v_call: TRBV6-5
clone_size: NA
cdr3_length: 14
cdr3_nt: TGTGCCAGCAGTTATGTTCAGTCCTCCTACGAGCAGTACTTC
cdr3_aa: CASSYVQSSYEQYF

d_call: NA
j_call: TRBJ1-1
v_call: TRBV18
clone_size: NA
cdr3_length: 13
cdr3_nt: TGTGCCAGCTCATTGTCAGGGGTCACTGAAGCTTTCTTT
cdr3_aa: CASSLSGVTEAFF

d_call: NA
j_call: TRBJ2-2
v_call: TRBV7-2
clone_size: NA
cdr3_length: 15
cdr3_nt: TGTGCCAGCAGCTTAGACGGGAGAAACACCGGGGAGCTGTTTTTT
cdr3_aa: CASSLDGRNTGELFF

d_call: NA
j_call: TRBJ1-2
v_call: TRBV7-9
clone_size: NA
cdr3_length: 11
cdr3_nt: TGTGCCAGCAGCTTACTGAGTCTCTACACCTTC
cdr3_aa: CASSLLSLYTF

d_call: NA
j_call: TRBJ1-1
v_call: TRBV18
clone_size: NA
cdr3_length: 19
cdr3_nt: TGTGCCAGCTCGCTTTTGCCGGGACACGCCGCGATAGGGAACACTGAAGCTTTCTTT
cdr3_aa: CASSLLPGHAAIGNTEAFF